This T cell receptor (beta chain) came from a study of blood T cell repertoires in COVID-19. Study-level background: Samples of COVID-19 (acute and convalescent) were obtained from the United States, Italy and Spain.

Only in-frame clones appear in the TCRdb table, and some are missing; sequencing was by immunoSEQ multiplex PCR. This table has about 20,000 clones, approximately 85% appearing once. The sample consisted of peripheral blood. The source of this sequence is a man older than 75 with acute or convalescent COVID-19.

CDR3 in amino acids: CASSLQGLGAQVEAFF. The DNA for the CDR3 is TGTGCCAGCAGCTTGCAGGGGTTGGGGGCACAAGTTGAAGCTTTCTTT. V gene TRBV7-9 combines with J gene TRBJ1-1, with D maybe TRBD1 (6 bases). The germline V gene encodes CDR1 SEHNR and CDR2 FQNEAQ (reference sequence). The CDR3 covers 16 residues. V lost 3 bases to trimming and J lost 7 bases, with 21 bases between them.